Described below is a single T cell receptor (beta chain) sequence and its context. Germline is not matched at one junction end, which may reflect a read error. Bulk tumor genomic DNA served as template, at approximately 580 ng per sample. While surgery was under way, several biopsies spaced far apart were taken per primary tumor. Those enrolled were patients newly diagnosed with untreated non-small cell lung cancer and undergoing curative surgery. Samples were obtained from newly diagnosed non-small cell lung cancer patients who were having surgery with curative intent. This entry comes from a study of immune heterogeneity within non-small cell lung tumors. Turning to the study itself: Tumor histology was classified as squamous cell carcinoma in a handful of cases, non-squamous carcinoma in ten to eleven and not otherwise specified in 1.

Germline V gene sequence: CDR1 SGHDT, CDR2 YYEEEE. This CDR3 comprises 16 residues. TCR beta CDR3 regions came from multiplex PCR with 32 forward V and 13 reverse J primers. TCRdb passed the multiplex PCR reads through MiXCR, listing each CDR3 protein once. This sample has nearly 15,000 distinct CDR3 sequences, with 30% to 35% found just once. Sequencing used lung tumor tissue. The receptor was derived from a woman aged 45-65 years with non-small cell lung cancer. The V gene is TRBV5-6, the J gene TRBJ1-4, with 9 positions matching TRBD1. This chain's CDR3 is CAISSEQDRGIEKLFF. CDR3 sequence (DNA): TGTGCCATCAGCTCAGAGCAGGACAGGGGCATTGAAAAACTGTTTTTT.